This passage covers 11 T cell receptor beta chains from one sample sequenced in a study of blood T cell repertoires in COVID-19. Repertoires were generated with immunoSEQ multiplex PCR, while TCRdb's copy carries only in-frame clones and drops some. The sample has approximately 130,000 clones, 75% to 85% seen once. Sequencing was carried out using peripheral blood. Receptor source: a man aged 80 or over with acute or convalescent COVID-19.

The gene calls are TRBV2 and TRBJ2-4, with D possibly matching TRBD1 (6 bases). The CDR3 has 15 amino acids. Deletions cut 4 bases from V and 0 bases from J, with 10 bases between. From germline, CDR1 is SNHLY and CDR2 FYNNEI. In DNA form, the CDR3 reads TGTGCCAGCAGTGGAGGACAGCTAGCCAAAAACATTCAGTACTTC. It yields the protein CASSGGQLAKNIQYF.

The rearrangement uses TRBV7-2 and TRBJ1-4; D remains ambiguous. CDR1 and CDR2 from the germline V gene are SGHTA and FQGNSA. Trimming took off 5 bases at V and 0 bases at J, with 10 bases between the two ends. CDR3 length: 15 amino acids. CDR3 region: CASSQRGPTNEKLFF. CDR3 nucleotide sequence: TGTGCCAGCAGCCAAAGAGGGCCAACTAATGAAAAACTGTTTTTT. Full variable domain (remainder filled in from reference TRBV7-2 and TRBJ1-4): GAGVSQSPSNKVTEKGKDVELRCDPISGHTALYWYRQSLGQGLEFLIYFQGNSAPDKSGLPSDRFSAERTGGSVSTLTIQRTQQEDSAVYLCASSQRGPTNEKLFFGSGTQLSVL.

This rearrangement joins TRBV11-1 to TRBJ2-3, with 14 bases lining up with TRBD2. The CDR3 totals 15 residues. Trimming took 5 bases from V and 5 from J; bases not matched to a gene: 3. Germline V gene sequence: CDR1 SGHAT, CDR2 FQDESV (reference sequence). The CDR3 coding sequence is TGTGCCAGCAGCCGACTAGCGGGGGGGCGAGATACGCAGTATTTT. Protein sequence: CASSRLAGGRDTQYF.

The chain links TRBV11-1 to TRBJ2-3; 8 bases match TRBD2. The CDR3 consists of 16 residues. From germline, CDR1 is SGHAT and CDR2 FQDESV (reference sequence). The trim removed 3 bases at V and 5 bases at J, leaving 10 bases unmatched. The CDR3 bases are TGTGCCAGCAGCTTTAGTCTCTCGGGGGGGCAAGATACGCAGTATTTT. Protein sequence: CASSFSLSGGQDTQYF. Drawing the rest from reference TRBV11-1 and TRBJ2-3, the complete variable domain is EAEVAQSPRYKITEKSQAVAFWCDPISGHATLYWYRQILGQGPELLVQFQDESVVDDSQLPKDRFSAERLKGVDSTLKIQPAELGDSAMYLCASSFSLSGGQDTQYFGPGTRLTVL.

This clone was seen once. The chain is built from TRBV19 and TRBJ2-3; a possible D gene is TRBD1 (7 bases). Germline loops: CDR1 LNHDA, CDR2 SQIVND (reference sequence). V was cut by 1 base and J by 4 bases, with 15 bases left in between. This CDR3 is 16 amino acids long. This chain's CDR3 is CASSIGQGLIADTQYF. DNA for the CDR3: TGTGCCAGTAGTATAGGACAGGGACTTATAGCAGATACGCAGTATTTT.

This chain links TRBV9 with TRBJ2-2; 7 nucleotides align to TRBD2. From germline, CDR1 is SGDLS and CDR2 YYNGEE. There are 15 residues in the CDR3. V gave up 6 bases and J gave up 5 bases; unmatched junction bases: 10. As DNA, the CDR3 is TGTGCCAGCAACCCTTATGCGGGGGTAACCGGGGAGCTGTTTTTT. Translating gives CASNPYAGVTGELFF.

This CDR3 reads CASSQGYSSYEQYF. CDR3 nucleotides: TGTGCCAGCAGCCAAGGTTACAGTTCCTACGAGCAGTACTTC. The chain links TRBV3-1 (or the pseudogene TRBV3-2) to TRBJ2-7; D unresolved. CDR3 length: 14 amino acids. Trimming took 1 base from V and 1 from J, leaving 8 bases between them. CDR1 and CDR2 from the germline V gene are LGHDT and YNNKEL (reference sequence).

The gene calls are TRBV11-2 and TRBJ2-2; 11 bases are shared with TRBD2. The J segment lost 6 bases and the V segment lost 2 bases, leaving 5 bases of the junction unmatched. The germline gives CDR1 SGHAT, CDR2 FQNNGV. CDR3 length: 16 residues. DNA of the CDR3: TGTGCCAGCAGCTTACTAGCGGGGGGTTTGCCCGGGGAGCTGTTTTTT. Encoded protein: CASSLLAGGLPGELFF.

The chain combines TRBV19 with TRBJ2-5; TRBD2 is a possible D gene (6 bases). Germline values: CDR1 LNHDA, CDR2 SQIVND (reference sequence). With 1 base removed from V and 0 bases from J, the gap between germline ends came to 9 bases. CDR3 length equals 15 residues. CDR3 nucleotides: TGTGCCAGTAGTATAGGAGGGAGGTACCAAGAGACCCAGTACTTC. Translating gives CASSIGGRYQETQYF. The entire variable domain, with the rest obtained from reference TRBV19 and TRBJ2-5, is as follows: DGGITQSPKYLFRKEGQNVTLSCEQNLNHDAMYWYRQDPGQGLRLIYYSQIVNDFQKGDIAEGYSVSREKKESFPLTVTSAQKNPTAFYLCASSIGGRYQETQYFGPGTRLLVL.

This clone appeared a few times. V and J are TRBV6-5 and TRBJ1-2; TRBD1 aligns across 8 bases. Germline CDR1 reads MNHEY; CDR2 reads SVGAGI. The V and J ends lost 5 bases and 8 bases, in that order; junction bases with no gene match: 7. This CDR3 is 13 amino acids long. The CDR3 nucleotides are TGTGCCAGCAGTCTACAGGGGGACTTCGGCTACACCTTC. Translating gives CASSLQGDFGYTF.

The V call is TRBV11-2, the J call TRBJ1-6, with 9 bases identical to TRBD1. The V and J ends lost 0 bases and 7 bases, in that order; junction bases with no gene match: 7. CDR3 size: 17 residues. The germline V gene encodes CDR1 SGHAT and CDR2 FQNNGV. This CDR3 is CASSLEYWTGENSPLHF. CDR3 bases: TGTGCCAGCAGCTTAGAGTACTGGACAGGGGAAAATTCACCCCTCCACTTT. Full variable domain (outside the CDR3, taken from reference TRBV11-2 and TRBJ1-6): EAGVAQSPRYKIIEKRQSVAFWCNPISGHATLYWYQQILGQGPKLLIQFQNNGVVDDSQLPKDRFSAERLKGVDSTLKIQPAKLEDSAVYLCASSLEYWTGENSPLHFGNGTRLTVT.